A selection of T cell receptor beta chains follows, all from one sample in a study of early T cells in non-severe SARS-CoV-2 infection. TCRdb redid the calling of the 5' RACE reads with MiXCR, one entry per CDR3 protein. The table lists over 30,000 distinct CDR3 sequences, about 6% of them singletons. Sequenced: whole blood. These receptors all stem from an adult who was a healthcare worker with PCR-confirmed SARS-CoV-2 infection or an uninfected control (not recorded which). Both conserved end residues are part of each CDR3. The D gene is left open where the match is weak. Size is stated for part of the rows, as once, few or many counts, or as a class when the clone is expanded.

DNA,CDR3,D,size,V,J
TGTGCCAGCAGTGAACTCTTTGTAGGCACTGAAGCTTTCTTT,CASSELFVGTEAFF,.,many,TRBV6-1,TRBJ1-1
TGTGCCAGCAGTGACGTTGATGGTAAAGACTACAATGAGCAGTTCTTC,CASSDVDGKDYNEQFF,.,many,TRBV6-4,TRBJ2-1
TGTGCCAGCAGTCGGGGGGGTACGAACACCGGGGAGCTGTTTTTT,CASSRGGTNTGELFF,TRBD2,.,TRBV6-4,TRBJ2-2
TGTGCCAGTAGTTCCGAACCGGGACAGGGTTTCACTGAAGCTTTCTTT,CASSSEPGQGFTEAFF,TRBD1,many,TRBV19,TRBJ1-1
TGTGCCAGCAGTCGACTAGCGGGGGATATTTTAACAGATACGCAGTATTTT,CASSRLAGDILTDTQYF,TRBD2,many,TRBV12-3/TRBV12-4,TRBJ2-3
TGTGCCACCTCCGAGGAACGGAGAAATTCACCCCTCCACTTT,CATSEERRNSPLHF,.,many,TRBV6-1,TRBJ1-6
TGTGCCAGCAGGACCAGACTTGGAATGAACACTGAAGCTTTCTTT,CASRTRLGMNTEAFF,.,many,TRBV12-3/TRBV12-4,TRBJ1-1
TGTGCCAGCAACCTGGCTGCTACAGATACGCAGTATTTT,CASNLAATDTQYF,.,few,TRBV6-2/TRBV6-3,TRBJ2-3
TGTGCCAGCAGCTTCCTGGCGGGACCTGAAAAACTGTTTTTT,CASSFLAGPEKLFF,.,many,TRBV11-2,TRBJ1-4
TGTGCCAGCAGGGGAGGGACTAGCGGGGGCAATGAGCAGTTCTTC,CASRGGTSGGNEQFF,TRBD2,.,TRBV7-2,TRBJ2-1
TGCGCCAGCAGCAGACAGGACTTCTACGAGCAGTACTTC,CASSRQDFYEQYF,.,many,TRBV5-1,TRBJ2-7
TGTGCCAGCAGGAGGGGGACCAAAAACATTCAGTACTTC,CASRRGTKNIQYF,.,many,TRBV28,TRBJ2-4
TGTGCCAGCAGCTTAACCTTCAGGGCAGGGGGCAGGAACAATGAGCAGTTCTTC,CASSLTFRAGGRNNEQFF,TRBD1,many,TRBV7-3,TRBJ2-1
TGTGCCAGCAGTGAAACAGGGGGAGGTTACACTGAAGCTTTCTTT,CASSETGGGYTEAFF,TRBD1,many,TRBV6-2/TRBV6-3,TRBJ1-1
TGTGCCAGCAGAGCCGACGGACTCTCCTACGAGCAGTACTTC,CASRADGLSYEQYF,.,.,TRBV7-9,TRBJ2-7
TGTGCCAGCAGCTTTCGCAGGGAGGGCGAGACCCAGTACTTC,CASSFRREGETQYF,TRBD2,few,TRBV5-4,TRBJ2-5
TGCAGTGCCACCGACAGAGTTAATAATTCACCCCTCCACTTT,CSATDRVNNSPLHF,.,many,TRBV20-1,TRBJ1-6
TGTGCCAGCAGGAGGTCTAGCGGGAGCTACGAGCAGTACTTC,CASRRSSGSYEQYF,TRBD2,many,TRBV2,TRBJ2-7
TGCGCCAGCAGTTCTCCCCCCGGGACTAGCGCCACAGATACGCAGTATTTT,CASSSPPGTSATDTQYF,TRBD2,few,TRBV5-1,TRBJ2-3
TGTGCCAGCAGGAGCGGGGGGGCCACAGATACGCAGTATTTT,CASRSGGATDTQYF,TRBD2,.,TRBV6-1,TRBJ2-3
TGTGCCAGCAGTTACGCCCAGGGAAGGGGCTATGGCTACACCTTC,CASSYAQGRGYGYTF,.,.,TRBV6-2/TRBV6-3,TRBJ1-2
TGTGCCAGCAGTTCCCCGGCCCACAGACTAGACGGCACAGATACGCAGTATTTT,CASSSPAHRLDGTDTQYF,.,.,TRBV27,TRBJ2-3
TGCGCCAGCAGCCAAGACTGGACAGGGGGCTCTGGCTACACCTTC,CASSQDWTGGSGYTF,TRBD1,many,TRBV4-3,TRBJ1-2
TGTGCCAGCAGCCCCTCGTTGGGGGCGAACACCGGGGAGCTGTTTTTT,CASSPSLGANTGELFF,.,many,TRBV7-3,TRBJ2-2